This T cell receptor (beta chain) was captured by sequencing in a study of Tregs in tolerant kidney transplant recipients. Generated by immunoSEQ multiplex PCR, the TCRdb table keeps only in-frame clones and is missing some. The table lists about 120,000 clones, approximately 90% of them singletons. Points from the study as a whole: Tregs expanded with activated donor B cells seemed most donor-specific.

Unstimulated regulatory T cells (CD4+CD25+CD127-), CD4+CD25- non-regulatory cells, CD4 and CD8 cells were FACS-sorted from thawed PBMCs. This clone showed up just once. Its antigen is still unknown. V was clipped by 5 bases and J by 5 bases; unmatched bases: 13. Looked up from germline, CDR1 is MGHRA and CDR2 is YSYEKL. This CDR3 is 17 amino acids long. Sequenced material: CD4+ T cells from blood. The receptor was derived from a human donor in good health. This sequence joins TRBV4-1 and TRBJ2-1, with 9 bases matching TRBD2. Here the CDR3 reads CASSSRLWTSEHNEQFF. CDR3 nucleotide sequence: TGCGCCAGCAGCTCCCGCCTGTGGACTAGCGAGCACAATGAGCAGTTCTTC.